The clone carrying this T cell receptor beta chain occurred a few times. Its cognate antigen is unknown. This sample is drawn from a study of spatial heterogeneity in lung cancer. Study background: A consistent excess of beta-chain over alpha-chain sequences was detected. An average of more than ten raw reads was observed per unique TCR and UMI combination. Findings and limits, study-wide: Blood carried ubiquitous expanded tumor TCRs more at resection than follow-up.

Time point indicated: sample taken at primary tumor resection. Whole RNA obtained from tumor, nontumor lung or frozen PBMC underwent sequencing without sorting. Trimming shortened V by 5 bases and J by 5 bases, and 16 bases separated the two germline ends. There are 14 residues in the CDR3. Germline V gene lookup returns CDR1 ENHRY and CDR2 SYGVKD. The presence of a unique molecular identifier marked each TCR cDNA molecule. TCRdb fed the 5' RACE reads into MiXCR, producing one record per CDR3 protein. The sample holds 20,000 to 25,000 distinct CDR3 sequences; 4.5% to 5% are singletons and the top ten take 6.5% to 8.5%.

Sequences were derived from PBMCs, sampled at surgery. The TCR comes from a male donor with early-stage non-small cell lung cancer. The rearrangement joins TRBV10-3 to TRBJ2-7, with D possibly being TRBD1 (5 bases). The CDR3 bases are TGTGCCATCAGTCTGCAGGGTGGTATCCACGAGCAGTACTTC. Translating gives CAISLQGGIHEQYF.